What follows describes a single TCR beta chain. Repertoires were generated with immunoSEQ multiplex PCR, while TCRdb's copy carries only in-frame clones and drops some. Among about 70,000 clones, around 90% were seen once, and the ten largest hold about 0.31%. V gave up 4 bases and J gave up 3 bases; unmatched junction bases: 8. The germline V gene encodes CDR1 MNHEY and CDR2 SVGAGI. The CDR3 contains 15 residues. This entry is derived from a study of T cell changes during pregnancy in multiple sclerosis. The chain couples TRBV6-5 to TRBJ1-1; 7 positions agree with TRBD1. The specimen was CD4+ T cells from peripheral blood mononuclear cells, collected after pregnancy. This sequence originates from a female donor with multiple sclerosis, enrolled in a pregnancy study. The CDR3 here is CASSSKRGTDTEAFF. DNA for the CDR3: TGTGCCAGCAGTTCGAAACGAGGGACAGACACTGAAGCTTTCTTT.